The subject of this entry is one T cell receptor beta chain. Its recognized antigen is unknown. No much larger clone is present one base from it, and per-base qualities are unavailable. According to the germline V gene, CDR1 reads SGDLS and CDR2 reads YYNGEE. Trimming removed 2 bases from V and 0 bases from J; the gene matches leave 1 base unexplained. CDR3 length: 15 amino acids, cysteine to phenylalanine. The CDR3 DNA has 45 bases and is translated from base 1. This record comes from a study of blood T cell repertoires in COVID-19 (dated by TCRdb to about 2020). Regarding the study in general: Collaborator samples came from the United States, Italy and Spain and covered acute and convalescent phases of COVID-19. The prospective study material was composed of cDNA or gDNA derived from T cells, B-cell-depleted T cells, or PBMCs. Deeply sampled blood TCRbeta repertoires from subjects exposed to, actively infected with, or recovered from COVID-19 were included in the dataset. The repertoires were released in a freely available public database intended as a resource for research on the immune response to SARS-CoV-2. The samples were drawn from the first 160 participants of the ongoing ImmuneRACE study and from over 950 subjects provided by 6 global collaborators. A de-identified subject ID, COVID-19 status, age in years and sex were almost always included in the sample metadata. Where HLA class I and class II types were available, the types were taken from metadata supplied by the sample provider, not from assay-based typing. The full study reports these points: Clinical and demographic metadata were provided uncurated, with the amount varying by source and participant.

Each collaborating institution followed its own protocols to collect whole blood in K2EDTA tubes. For TCRbeta analysis, collaborators shipped samples in one of three forms: frozen whole blood, isolated PBMCs, or DNA extracted from either of those sample types. TCRbeta CDR3 regions were amplified from genomic DNA using the immunoSEQ Assay, a bias-controlled multiplex PCR. From the authors' description of their analysis: The number of nucleated cells in each sample was estimated by amplification of reference gene primers within the assay. Sequence reads were collapsed and filtered to measure the absolute abundance of every unique TCRbeta CDR3 rearrangement. Productive Simpson clonality was computed per sample as the square root of Simpson's diversity index over productive rearrangements. Not all clones reach the TCRdb copy of this immuneACCESS table, which keeps in-frame sequences only. Checked studies attribute under half of the gap to unresolved V genes and leave the rest unexplained. V and J calls and clone size are those listed in that table; D and trimming were worked out from the DNA. For this sample there are more than 200,000 clones; around 83% appear just once. Jointly, the top ten make up more than 7% of the sample.

The receptor was derived from a man older than 75 with acute or convalescent COVID-19. Input material: peripheral blood. The rearranged segments are TRBV9 and TRBJ2-3; 9 of the junction bases match TRBD2. CDR3 region: CASSVGTSSTDTQYF. The sequenced DNA is TGTGCCAGCAGCGTCGGGACTAGCAGCACAGATACGCAGTATTTT.